This T cell receptor beta chain was captured by sequencing in a study of T cells in narcolepsy. Across the study: Enrolled donors included narcolepsy type 1 or type 2 patients and healthy controls.

Concerning this clone: Its antigen is unknown.

Repertoires were generated with immunoSEQ multiplex PCR, while TCRdb's copy carries only in-frame clones and drops some. This sample has approximately 30,000 clones, with under 85% found just once. General observations from the study: In some patient and control memory CD4+ samples, autoreactive clones were absent. Blood of same and different patients, but not healthy controls, reportedly held recurring autoreactive clonotypes.

CDR1 and CDR2 (germline): MNHNS, SASEGT. The junction had 6 bases not matched to a gene; V was cut back by 5 bases and J by 3 bases. The CDR3 has 15 amino acids. Sequenced sample: CD45RA- memory CD4+ T cells from PBMCs. V and J are TRBV6-1 and TRBJ2-1, with TRBD1 matching 8 bases. The sequence was obtained from a human donor with narcolepsy. The chain's CDR3 is CASSSQGANYNEQFF. The CDR3 DNA is TGTGCCAGCAGTTCCCAGGGGGCCAACTACAATGAGCAGTTCTTC.